This T cell receptor (beta chain) came from a study of Ad26.COV2.S vaccination and SARS-CoV-2 variants. Study-wide results and limits: Breadth and depth estimates from TCRs may understate total T cell responses. Post-vaccination breadth of spike-specific CD8+ and CD4+ T cell responses was reportedly substantial.

Details on this clone: What it binds is not known.

Libraries were prepared by immunoSEQ multiplex PCR; TCRdb keeps only in-frame clonotypes and omits some of them. The sample shows hundreds of thousands of clones, about 87% of them seen only once. Documented treatment: 15 to 20 received Ad26.COV2.S at low or high dose, single or two shots; several received placebo; per-sample allocation not given. Sampling was done on day 63 after the first vaccine or placebo injection. This adult donor, from Boston, was 18-55 years old. The V and J ends lost 4 bases and 4 bases respectively, with 17 bases between them. Germline CDR1 is SGHTA and CDR2 is FQGTGA. This CDR3 comprises 16 residues.

The chain recombines TRBV7-3 with TRBJ2-1; weak D call: TRBD1 (6 bases). The sequence was obtained from a person between 18 and 60 years old who received the Ad26.COV2.S COVID-19 vaccine or a placebo. The source was peripheral blood, collected in a trial of Ad26.COV2.S vaccine versus placebo. The CDR3 sequence: CASSSSGTPGYNEQFF. The CDR3 bases are TGTGCCAGCAGCTCCTCCGGGACACCAGGATACAATGAGCAGTTCTTC.